This TCR beta chain is from a study of cytomegalovirus exposure and HLA in healthy donors. This PCR relied on a set of 60 Vbeta primers and 13 Jbeta primers. Profiled with immunoSEQ multiplex PCR; TCRdb holds only in-frame clones, not every one. The table has about 68,000 clones, 75% to 85% seen once. The CDR3 totals 17 residues. J was trimmed by 4 bases and V by 3 bases; bases with no gene match: 13. Germline loops: CDR1 GTSNPN, CDR2 SVGIG (reference sequence). This chain joins TRBV30 and TRBJ1-4; 8 nucleotides line up with TRBD1. The sequenced sample consisted of PBMCs. The source of this sequence is a human donor in good health. CDR3 region: CAWSHALQGGSNEKLFF. CDR3 bases: TGTGCCTGGAGCCACGCCCTACAGGGGGGCAGTAATGAAAAACTGTTTTTT.